This T cell receptor beta chain was obtained from a study of cytomegalovirus exposure and HLA in healthy donors. With regard to this clone: Its specificity is not known.

The CDR3 runs 14 residues. Per the germline V gene, CDR1 is SGDLS and CDR2 is YYNGEE. Unmatched junction bases numbered 1, after V lost 2 bases and J lost 4 bases. The PCR used 60 Vbeta and 13 Jbeta primers. Clones were sequenced by immunoSEQ multiplex PCR, and TCRdb holds only the in-frame ones, with some missing. The repertoire has about 110,000 clones, 78% of them found once; the top ten carry approximately 1.2%. Findings and caveats of the study: An analysis was carried out at a later point. It showed that HLA-associated TCR beta chains were more clonally expanded than equally common non-associated chains. The number of N-insertions in an Asian-associated ancestry cluster was reportedly below the roughly 670-donor mean in a later analysis. In a later analysis, TCR beta V- and J-gene trimming showed a link to a missense DCLRE1C variant.

Material: PBMCs. This sequence was found in a woman aged 25-40 years in good health and CMV-seronegative. This chain joins TRBV9 and TRBJ2-4; 9 bases fit TRBD1. CDR3 loop: CASSVTGGKNIQYF. CDR3 in DNA: TGTGCCAGCAGCGTGACAGGGGGTAAAAACATTCAGTACTTC.